This T cell receptor (beta chain) originates from a study of blood T cell repertoires in COVID-19. At the level of the study: COVID-19 samples, acute and convalescent, were from the United States, Italy and Spain. The analysed material was cDNA or gDNA that came from T cells, B-cell-depleted T cells, or PBMCs.

This CDR3 contains 15 residues. Germline V gene data show CDR1 as SGHRS and CDR2 as YFSETQ. V gave up 4 bases and J gave up 4 bases, with 17 bases separating them. In the original analysis: Counts of nucleated cells, estimated from reference gene primer amplification, were obtained. The data were produced by immunoSEQ multiplex PCR, yet TCRdb's version contains in-frame clones alone and is incomplete. The V and J calls and clone size are taken from that table; D and trimming were inferred from the DNA. The sample has some 200,000 clones, roughly 80% seen once. The material sequenced was peripheral blood. The J gene is TRBJ1-2, the V gene TRBV5-1; TRBD1 might be the D (6 bases). The receptor was derived from a woman in her 70s with acute or convalescent COVID-19. The DNA for the CDR3 is TGCGCCAGCAGCCTTACAGGGTTCCTTAGCTATGGCTACACCTTC. Amino acid sequence: CASSLTGFLSYGYTF.